This TCR beta chain was captured by sequencing in a study of blood T cell repertoires in COVID-19. Background on the study: COVID-19 samples, acute and convalescent, were from the United States, Italy and Spain. PBMCs, B-cell-depleted T cells, or T cells were the source of the cDNA or gDNA that made up the material.

The CDR3 is 16 amino acids. V shed 2 bases and J 8 bases; nucleotides not matched to a gene: 10. Germline values: CDR1 SGHAT, CDR2 FQNNGV. As handled by the study authors: Reference gene primer amplification gave nucleated cell count estimates. Libraries were prepared by immunoSEQ multiplex PCR; TCRdb keeps only in-frame clonotypes and omits some of them. That table gives V, J and clone size, and the DNA gave D and trimming. The sample has approximately 180,000 clones, around nine tenths seen once. Sequenced sample: peripheral blood. This chain uses TRBV11-2 with TRBJ2-1, with TRBD2 matching 9 bases. This sequence was found in a human donor in a cohort sampled during active COVID-19. CDR3 in DNA: TGTGCCAGCAGCTTATTTTCTAGCGGGGTTTGGGATGAGCAGTTCTTC. Translation gives CASSLFSSGVWDEQFF.